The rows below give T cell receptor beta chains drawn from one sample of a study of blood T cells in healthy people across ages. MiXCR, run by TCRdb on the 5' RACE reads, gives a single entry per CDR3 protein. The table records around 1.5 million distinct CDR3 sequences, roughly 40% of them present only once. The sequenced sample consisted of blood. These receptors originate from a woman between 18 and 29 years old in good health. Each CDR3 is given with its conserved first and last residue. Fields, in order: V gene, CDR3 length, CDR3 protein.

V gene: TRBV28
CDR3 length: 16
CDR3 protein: CASSGPDVDSYNEQFF

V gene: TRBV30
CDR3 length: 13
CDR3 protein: CAWAREMGNEQFF

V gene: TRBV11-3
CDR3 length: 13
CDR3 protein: CASSFGPLNEQYF

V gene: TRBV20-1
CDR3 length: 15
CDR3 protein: CSARDAVMTYYEQYF

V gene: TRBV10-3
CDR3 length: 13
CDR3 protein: CAISVDSPYEQYF

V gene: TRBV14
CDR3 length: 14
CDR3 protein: CASRPAGAGSPLHF

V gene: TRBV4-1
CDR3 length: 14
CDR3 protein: CASSQPGHYYEQYF

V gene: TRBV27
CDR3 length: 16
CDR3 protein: CASRGTGGPGGYGYTF

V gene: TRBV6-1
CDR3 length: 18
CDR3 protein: CASRTGTGPLYSNQPQHF

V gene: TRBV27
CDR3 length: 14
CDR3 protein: CASSLDLSYNEQYF

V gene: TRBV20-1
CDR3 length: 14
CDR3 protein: CSARDAANNYGYTF

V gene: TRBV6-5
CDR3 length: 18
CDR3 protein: CASSYKSRGRAGLNEQFF

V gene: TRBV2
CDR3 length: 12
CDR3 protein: CASSEAVGGYTF

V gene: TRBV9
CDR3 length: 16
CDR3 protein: CASSLRTGLGTDTQYF

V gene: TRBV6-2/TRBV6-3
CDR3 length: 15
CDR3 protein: CASSRPGHSNQPQHF

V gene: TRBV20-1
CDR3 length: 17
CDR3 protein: CSARDPGGQLPSYGYTF

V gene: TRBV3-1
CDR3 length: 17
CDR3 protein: CASSRRLAGASYNEQFF

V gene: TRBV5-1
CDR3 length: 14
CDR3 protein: CASISSGSKNEQFF

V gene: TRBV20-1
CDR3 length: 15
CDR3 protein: CSARGPGQGSSPLHF

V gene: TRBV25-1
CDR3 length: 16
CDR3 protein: CASSGGFPNVNSPLHF

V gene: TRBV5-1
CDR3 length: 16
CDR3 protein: CASSLGLAGGPDTQYF

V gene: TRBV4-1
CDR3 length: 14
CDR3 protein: CASSQAGAIYEQYF

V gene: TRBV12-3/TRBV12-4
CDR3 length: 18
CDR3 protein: CASSLSPGASGMYETQYF

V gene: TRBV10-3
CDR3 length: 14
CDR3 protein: CAISESMGTGELFF

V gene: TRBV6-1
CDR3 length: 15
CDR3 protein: CAGVTQGEANYGYTF

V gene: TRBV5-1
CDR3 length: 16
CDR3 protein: CASSPRQANSGNTIYF

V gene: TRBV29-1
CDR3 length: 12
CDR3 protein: CSASQGGETQYF

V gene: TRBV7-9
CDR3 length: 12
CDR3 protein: CASSMTEYGYTF

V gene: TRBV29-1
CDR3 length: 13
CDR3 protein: CSGSRGPDEKLFF